These 5 T cell receptor beta chains originate from one sample sequenced in a study of graft-versus-host responses after intestinal transplantation. Using immunoSEQ multiplex PCR, the repertoire was profiled, and TCRdb retains in-frame clones only, with some absent. The data hold about 90,000 clones, with just under 95% observed a single time. No antigen has been identified for these receptors. The sample was unstimulated CD8+ T cells sorted from spleen or lymph node cells, taken before transplant. Receptors originate from a human donor who was the organ donor for an intestinal transplant.

The chain uses TRBV7-3 and TRBJ2-7; 7 positions agree with TRBD1. CDR1 and CDR2 (germline): SGHTA, FQGTGA. Trimming removed 0 bases from V and 5 bases from J; junction bases left unmatched: 10. The CDR3 consists of 16 residues. CDR3 DNA sequence: TGTGCCAGCAGCTTAACGTATGGACAGGCAGGGAACGAGCAGTACTTC. It is translated as CASSLTYGQAGNEQYF.

The gene calls are TRBV29-1 and TRBJ2-7; 7 bases align to TRBD2. Trimming removed 4 bases from V and 2 bases from J; junction bases left unmatched: 8. Germline loops: CDR1 SQVTM, CDR2 ANQGSEA. This CDR3 comprises 14 residues. CDR3 nucleotide sequence: TGCAGCGTTGCGGGGGGAACCGGGGCCTACGAGCAGTACTTC. This gives the protein CSVAGGTGAYEQYF.

CDR3 amino acids: CASSLWAFGSPLHF. Written as DNA, the CDR3 is TGCGCCAGCAGCTTGTGGGCTTTTGGGTCACCCCTCCACTTT. The chain employs TRBV5-1 and TRBJ1-6; the D is unclear. The germline V gene has CDR1 SGHRS and CDR2 YFSETQ. The CDR3 is 14 residues long. The V end was cut by 1 base, the J end by 10 bases, with 12 bases between.

The CDR3 DNA is TGCGCCAGCAGCCTTCCTGGAGGGGACGAGCAGTACTTC. As protein: CASSLPGGDEQYF. The chain couples TRBV4-1 to TRBJ2-7; D is possibly TRBD2 (6 bases). Trimming removed 4 bases from V and 5 bases from J, with 12 bases in between. CDR1 and CDR2 (germline): MGHRA, YSYEKL. The CDR3 contains 13 residues.

The genes are TRBV11-2 and TRBJ1-4, with 8 bases aligning to TRBD1. The V gene end was trimmed by 4 bases and the J gene end by 5 bases; junction bases not matched to a gene: 15. This CDR3 is 18 amino acids long. CDR1 is SGHAT and CDR2 is FQNNGV in the germline V gene. The CDR3: CASSSFPDREGSNEKLFF. The CDR3 coding sequence is TGTGCCAGCAGCTCCTTCCCGGACAGGGAGGGTTCGAATGAAAAACTGTTTTTT.